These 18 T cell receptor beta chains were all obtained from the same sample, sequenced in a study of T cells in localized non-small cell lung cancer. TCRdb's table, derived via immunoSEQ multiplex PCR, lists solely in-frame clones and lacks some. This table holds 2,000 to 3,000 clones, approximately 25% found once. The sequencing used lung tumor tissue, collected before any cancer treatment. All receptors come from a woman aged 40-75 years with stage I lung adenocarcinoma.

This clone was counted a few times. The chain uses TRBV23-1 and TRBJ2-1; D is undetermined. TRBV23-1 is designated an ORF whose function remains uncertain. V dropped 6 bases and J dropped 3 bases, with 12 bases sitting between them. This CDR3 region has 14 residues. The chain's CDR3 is CASSQARNYNEQFF. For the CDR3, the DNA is TGCGCCAGCAGCCAAGCTAGGAACTACAATGAGCAGTTCTTC.

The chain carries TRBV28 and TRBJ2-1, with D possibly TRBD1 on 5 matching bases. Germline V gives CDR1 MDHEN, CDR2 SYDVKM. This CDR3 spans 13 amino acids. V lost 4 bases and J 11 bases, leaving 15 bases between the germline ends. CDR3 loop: CASSSQGRDQQFF. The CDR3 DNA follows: TGTGCCAGCAGTTCCCAGGGCAGGGATCAGCAGTTCTTC.

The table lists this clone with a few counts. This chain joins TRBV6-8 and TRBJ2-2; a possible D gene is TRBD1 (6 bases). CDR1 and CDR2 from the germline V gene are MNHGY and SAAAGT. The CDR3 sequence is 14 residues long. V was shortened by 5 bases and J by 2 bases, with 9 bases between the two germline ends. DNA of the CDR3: TGTGCCAGCAGTACAGGGAAAAACACCGGGGAGCTGTTTTTT. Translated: CASSTGKNTGELFF.

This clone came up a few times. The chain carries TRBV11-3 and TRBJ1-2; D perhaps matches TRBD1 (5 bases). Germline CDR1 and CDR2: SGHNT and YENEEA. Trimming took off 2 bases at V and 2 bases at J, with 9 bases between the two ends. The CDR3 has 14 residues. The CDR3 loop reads CASSLMAGNYGYTF. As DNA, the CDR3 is TGTGCCAGCAGCTTAATGGCAGGGAACTATGGCTACACCTTC.

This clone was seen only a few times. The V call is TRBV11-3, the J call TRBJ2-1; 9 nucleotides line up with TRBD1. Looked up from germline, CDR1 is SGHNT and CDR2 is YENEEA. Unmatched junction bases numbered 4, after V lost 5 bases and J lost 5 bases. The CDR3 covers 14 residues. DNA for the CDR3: TGTGCCAGCAGCCACAGGGGGCGGGACAATGAGCAGTTCTTC. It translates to CASSHRGRDNEQFF. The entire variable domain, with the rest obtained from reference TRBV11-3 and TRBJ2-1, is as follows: EAGVVQSPRYKIIEKKQPVAFWCNPISGHNTLYWYLQNLGQGPELLIRYENEEAVDDSQLPKDRFSAERLKGVDSTLKIQPAELGDSAVYLCASSHRGRDNEQFFGPGTRLTVL.

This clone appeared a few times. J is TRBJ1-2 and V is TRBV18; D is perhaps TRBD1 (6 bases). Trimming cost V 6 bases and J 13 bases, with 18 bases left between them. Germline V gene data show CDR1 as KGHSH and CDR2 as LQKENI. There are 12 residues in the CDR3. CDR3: CASSQIQGEATF. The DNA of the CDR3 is TGTGCCAGCTCTCAGATACAGGGTGAAGCCACCTTC.

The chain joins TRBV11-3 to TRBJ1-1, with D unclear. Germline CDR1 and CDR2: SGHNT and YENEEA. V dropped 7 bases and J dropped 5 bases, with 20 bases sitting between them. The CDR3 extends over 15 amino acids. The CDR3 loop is CASNGLPAGLTEAFF. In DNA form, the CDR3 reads TGTGCCAGCAATGGTCTCCCTGCGGGGTTAACTGAAGCTTTCTTT.

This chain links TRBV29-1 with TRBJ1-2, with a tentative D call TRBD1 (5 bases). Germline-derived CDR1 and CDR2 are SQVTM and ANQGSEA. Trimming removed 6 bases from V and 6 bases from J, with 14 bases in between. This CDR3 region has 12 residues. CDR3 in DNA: TGCAGCGTAGGGACGCCGGTTGATGGCTACACCTTC. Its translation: CSVGTPVDGYTF.

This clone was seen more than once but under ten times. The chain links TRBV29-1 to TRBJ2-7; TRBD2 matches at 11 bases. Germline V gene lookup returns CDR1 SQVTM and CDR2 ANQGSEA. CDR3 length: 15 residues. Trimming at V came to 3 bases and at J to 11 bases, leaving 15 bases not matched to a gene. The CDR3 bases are TGCAGCGTTGAGGCGACTAGCGGGACTTCTCCTGATAAGTACTTC. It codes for CSVEATSGTSPDKYF.

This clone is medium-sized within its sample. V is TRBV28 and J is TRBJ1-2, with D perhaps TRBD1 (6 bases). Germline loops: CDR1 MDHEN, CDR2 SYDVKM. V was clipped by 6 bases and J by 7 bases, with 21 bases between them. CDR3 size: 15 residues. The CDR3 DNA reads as TGTGCCAGCAGCAGCGTCGGCGGCAGGGGATCTGGCTACACCTTC. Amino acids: CASSSVGGRGSGYTF.

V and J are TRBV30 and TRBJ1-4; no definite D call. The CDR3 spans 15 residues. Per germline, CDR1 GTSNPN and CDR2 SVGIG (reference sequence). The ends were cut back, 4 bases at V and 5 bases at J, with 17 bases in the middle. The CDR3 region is CAWTTPGHSNEKLFF. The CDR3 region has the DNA TGTGCCTGGACTACACCGGGCCACAGCAATGAAAAACTGTTTTTT.

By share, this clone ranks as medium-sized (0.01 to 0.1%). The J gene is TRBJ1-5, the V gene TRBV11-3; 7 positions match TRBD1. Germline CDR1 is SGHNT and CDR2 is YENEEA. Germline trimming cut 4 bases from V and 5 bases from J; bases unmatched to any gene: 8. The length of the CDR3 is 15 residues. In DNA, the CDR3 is TGTGCCAGCAGCTCGACAGGGTCGGGGGATCAGCCCCAGCATTTT. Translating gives CASSSTGSGDQPQHF.

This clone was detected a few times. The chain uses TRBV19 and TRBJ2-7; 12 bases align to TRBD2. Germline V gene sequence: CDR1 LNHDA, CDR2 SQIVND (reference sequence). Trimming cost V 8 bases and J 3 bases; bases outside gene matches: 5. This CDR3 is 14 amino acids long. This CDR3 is CASSGTSGFYEQYF. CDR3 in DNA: TGTGCCAGTTCCGGGACTAGCGGGTTCTACGAGCAGTACTTC. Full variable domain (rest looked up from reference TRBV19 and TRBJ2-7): DGGITQSPKYLFRKEGQNVTLSCEQNLNHDAMYWYRQDPGQGLRLIYYSQIVNDFQKGDIAEGYSVSREKKESFPLTVTSAQKNPTAFYLCASSGTSGFYEQYFGPGTRLTVT.

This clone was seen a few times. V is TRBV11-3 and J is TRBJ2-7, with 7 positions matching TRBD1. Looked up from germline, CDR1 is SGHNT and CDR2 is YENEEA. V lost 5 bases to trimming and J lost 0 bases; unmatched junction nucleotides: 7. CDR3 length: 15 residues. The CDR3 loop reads CASSLHRDSSYEQYF. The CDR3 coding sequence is TGTGCCAGCAGCCTTCACCGGGACAGCTCCTACGAGCAGTACTTC. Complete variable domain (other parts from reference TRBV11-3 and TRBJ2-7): EAGVVQSPRYKIIEKKQPVAFWCNPISGHNTLYWYLQNLGQGPELLIRYENEEAVDDSQLPKDRFSAERLKGVDSTLKIQPAELGDSAVYLCASSLHRDSSYEQYFGPGTRLTVT.

The CDR3 here is CASSPLGGLPEAFF. CDR3 DNA sequence: TGTGCCAGTAGCCCTCTCGGGGGGCTGCCTGAAGCTTTCTTT. The chain is built from TRBV19 and TRBJ1-1; maybe TRBD1 (6 bases). Germline V gene sequence: CDR1 LNHDA, CDR2 SQIVND (reference sequence). V gave up 6 bases and J gave up 6 bases, with 17 bases separating them. The CDR3 covers 14 residues.

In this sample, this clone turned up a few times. CDR3 coding DNA: TGCAGCGTATACAATGTTCCCACTGAAGCTTTCTTT. It specifies CSVYNVPTEAFF. This rearrangement joins TRBV29-1 to TRBJ1-1; D is ambiguous. V lost 6 bases to trimming and J lost 4 bases, with 12 bases between them. The CDR3 has 12 amino acids. Germline CDR1 reads SQVTM; CDR2 reads ANQGSEA.

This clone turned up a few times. CDR3 bases: TGTGCCTGGAATGGGGCATCCTACAATGAGCAGTTCTTC. Translation gives CAWNGASYNEQFF. This chain connects TRBV30 to TRBJ2-1; D may be TRBD1 (5 bases). CDR3 length equals 13 residues. Per germline, CDR1 GTSNPN and CDR2 SVGIG (reference sequence). Trimming shortened V by 4 bases and J by 1 base, and 8 bases separated the two germline ends. Together with reference TRBV30 and TRBJ2-1, the CDR3 gives the full variable domain: SQTIHQWPATLVQPVGSPLSLECTVEGTSNPNLYWYRQAAGRGLQLLFYSVGIGQISSEVPQNLSASRPQDRQFILSSKKLLLSDSGFYLCAWNGASYNEQFFGPGTRLTVL.

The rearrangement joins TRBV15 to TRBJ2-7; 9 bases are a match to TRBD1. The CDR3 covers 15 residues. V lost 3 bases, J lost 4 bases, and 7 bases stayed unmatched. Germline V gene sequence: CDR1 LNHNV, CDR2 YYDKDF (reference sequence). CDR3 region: CATSREGTGQYEQYF. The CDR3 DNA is TGTGCCACCAGCAGGGAGGGGACAGGGCAATACGAGCAGTACTTC.